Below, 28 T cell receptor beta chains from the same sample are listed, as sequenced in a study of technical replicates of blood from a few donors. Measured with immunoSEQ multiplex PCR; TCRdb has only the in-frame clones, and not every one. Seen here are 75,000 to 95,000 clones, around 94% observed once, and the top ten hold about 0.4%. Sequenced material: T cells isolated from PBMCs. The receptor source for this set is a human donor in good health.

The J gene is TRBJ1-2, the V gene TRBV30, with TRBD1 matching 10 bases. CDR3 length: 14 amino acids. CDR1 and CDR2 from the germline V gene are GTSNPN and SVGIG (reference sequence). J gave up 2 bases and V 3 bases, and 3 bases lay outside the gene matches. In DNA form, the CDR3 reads TGTGCCTGGAGAGGGGACAGGGGAAACTATGGCTACACCTTC. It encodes CAWRGDRGNYGYTF.

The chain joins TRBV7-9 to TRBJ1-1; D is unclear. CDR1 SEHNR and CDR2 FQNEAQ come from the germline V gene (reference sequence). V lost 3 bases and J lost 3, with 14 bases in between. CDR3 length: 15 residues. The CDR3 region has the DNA TGTGCCAGCAGCTTGAAATGGAGGTTGGACACTGAAGCTTTCTTT. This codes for CASSLKWRLDTEAFF.

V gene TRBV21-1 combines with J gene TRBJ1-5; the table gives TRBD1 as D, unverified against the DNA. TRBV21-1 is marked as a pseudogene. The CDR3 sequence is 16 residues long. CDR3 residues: CASSKGARDNNQPQHF. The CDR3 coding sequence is TGTGCCAGCAGCAAAGGTGCCCGGGACAACAATCAGCCCCAGCATTTT.

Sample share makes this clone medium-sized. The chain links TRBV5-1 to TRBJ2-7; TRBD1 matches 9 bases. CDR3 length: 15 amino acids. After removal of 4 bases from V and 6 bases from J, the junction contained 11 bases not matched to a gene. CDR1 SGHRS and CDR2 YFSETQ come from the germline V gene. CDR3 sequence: CASSLTGTGYSEQYF. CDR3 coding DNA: TGCGCCAGCAGCCTCACCGGGACAGGGTATTCCGAGCAGTACTTC.

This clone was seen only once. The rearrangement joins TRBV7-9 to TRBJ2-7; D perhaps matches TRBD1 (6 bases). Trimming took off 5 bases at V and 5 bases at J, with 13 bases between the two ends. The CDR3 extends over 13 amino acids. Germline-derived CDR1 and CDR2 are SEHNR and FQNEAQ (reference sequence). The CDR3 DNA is TGTGCCAGCAGCAAAGATCAGGGGCACGAGCAGTACTTC. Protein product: CASSKDQGHEQYF.

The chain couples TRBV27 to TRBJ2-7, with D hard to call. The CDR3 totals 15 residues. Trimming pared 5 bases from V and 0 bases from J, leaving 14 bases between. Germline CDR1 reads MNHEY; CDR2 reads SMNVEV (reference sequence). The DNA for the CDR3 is TGTGCCAGCAGTCTGCGGAGCCAACCCTCCTACGAGCAGTACTTC. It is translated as CASSLRSQPSYEQYF.

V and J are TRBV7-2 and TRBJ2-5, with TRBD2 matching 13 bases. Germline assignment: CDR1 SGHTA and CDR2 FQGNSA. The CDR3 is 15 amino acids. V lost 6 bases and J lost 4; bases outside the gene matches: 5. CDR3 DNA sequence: TGTGCCAGCAGTTCACTAGCGGGAGGGCCAGAGACCCAGTACTTC. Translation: CASSSLAGGPETQYF.

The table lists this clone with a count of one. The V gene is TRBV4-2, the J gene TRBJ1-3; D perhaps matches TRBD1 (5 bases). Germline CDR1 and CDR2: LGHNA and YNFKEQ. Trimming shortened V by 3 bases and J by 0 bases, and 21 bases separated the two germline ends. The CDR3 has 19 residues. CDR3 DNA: TGTGCCAGCAGCCATCCCGCCTGGGGCGTTAGCTACTCTGGAAACACCATATATTTT. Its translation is CASSHPAWGVSYSGNTIYF.

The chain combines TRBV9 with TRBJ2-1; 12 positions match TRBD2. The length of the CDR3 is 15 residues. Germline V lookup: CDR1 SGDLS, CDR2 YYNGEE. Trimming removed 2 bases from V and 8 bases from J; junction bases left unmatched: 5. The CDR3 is CASSVTLAGGDEQFF. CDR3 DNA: TGTGCCAGCAGCGTTACGCTAGCGGGAGGGGATGAGCAGTTCTTC.

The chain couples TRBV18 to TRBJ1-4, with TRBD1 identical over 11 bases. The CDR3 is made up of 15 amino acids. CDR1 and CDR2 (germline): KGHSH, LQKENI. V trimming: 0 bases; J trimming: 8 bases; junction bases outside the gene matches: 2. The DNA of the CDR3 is TGTGCCAGCTCACCACCGGGACAGGGGGAGGAAAAACTGTTTTTT. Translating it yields CASSPPGQGEEKLFF.

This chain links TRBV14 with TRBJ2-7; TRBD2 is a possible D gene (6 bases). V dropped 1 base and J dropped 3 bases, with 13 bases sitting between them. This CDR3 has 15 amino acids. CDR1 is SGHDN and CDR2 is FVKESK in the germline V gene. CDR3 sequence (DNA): TGTGCCAGCAGCCAAGCACAGCGGGCATTCTACGAGCAGTACTTC. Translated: CASSQAQRAFYEQYF.

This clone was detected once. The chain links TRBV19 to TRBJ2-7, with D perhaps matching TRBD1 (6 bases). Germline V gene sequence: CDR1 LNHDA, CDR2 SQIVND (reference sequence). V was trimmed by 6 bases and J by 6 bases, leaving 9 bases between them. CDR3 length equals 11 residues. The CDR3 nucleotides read TGTGCCAGTAGGCAGGGGCCCGAGCAGTACTTC. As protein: CASRQGPEQYF.

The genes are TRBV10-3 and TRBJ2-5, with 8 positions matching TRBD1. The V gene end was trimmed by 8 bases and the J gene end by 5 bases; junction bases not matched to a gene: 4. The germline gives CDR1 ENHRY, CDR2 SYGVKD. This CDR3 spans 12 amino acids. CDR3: CAIGQGRETQYF. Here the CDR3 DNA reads TGTGCCATCGGACAGGGACGGGAGACCCAGTACTTC.

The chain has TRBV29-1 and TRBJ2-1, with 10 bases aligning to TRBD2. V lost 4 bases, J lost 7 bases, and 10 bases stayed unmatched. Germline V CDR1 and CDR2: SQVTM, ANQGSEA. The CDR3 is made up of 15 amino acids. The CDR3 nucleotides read TGCAGCGTTGCCTCGCGGACTAGCGGACTTAATGAGCAGTTCTTC. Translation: CSVASRTSGLNEQFF.

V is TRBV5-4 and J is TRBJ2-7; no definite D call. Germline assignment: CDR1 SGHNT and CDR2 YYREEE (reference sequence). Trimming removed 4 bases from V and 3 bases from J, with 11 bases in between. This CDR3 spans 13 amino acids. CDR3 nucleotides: TGTGCCAGCAGCCCCTCTTTCGGCTACGAGCAGTACTTC. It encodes CASSPSFGYEQYF. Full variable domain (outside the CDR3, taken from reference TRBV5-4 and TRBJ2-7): ETGVTQSPTHLIKTRGQQVTLRCSSQSGHNTVSWYQQALGQGPQFIFQYYREEENGRGNFPPRFSGLQFPNYSSELNVNALELDDSALYLCASSPSFGYEQYFGPGTRLTVT.

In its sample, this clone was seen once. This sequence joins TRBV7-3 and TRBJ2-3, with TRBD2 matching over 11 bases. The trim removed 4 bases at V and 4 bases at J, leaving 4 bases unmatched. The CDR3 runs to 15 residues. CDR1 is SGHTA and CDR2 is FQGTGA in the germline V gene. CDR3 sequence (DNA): TGTGCCAGCAGCTCCCTAGCGGGAGGTGCAGATACGCAGTATTTT. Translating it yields CASSSLAGGADTQYF.

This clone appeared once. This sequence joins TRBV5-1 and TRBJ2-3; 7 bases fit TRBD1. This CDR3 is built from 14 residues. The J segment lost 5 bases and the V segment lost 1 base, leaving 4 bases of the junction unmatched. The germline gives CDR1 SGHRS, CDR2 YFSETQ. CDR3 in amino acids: CASSLFGTEDTQYF. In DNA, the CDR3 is TGCGCCAGCAGCTTGTTCGGGACAGAAGATACGCAGTATTTT.

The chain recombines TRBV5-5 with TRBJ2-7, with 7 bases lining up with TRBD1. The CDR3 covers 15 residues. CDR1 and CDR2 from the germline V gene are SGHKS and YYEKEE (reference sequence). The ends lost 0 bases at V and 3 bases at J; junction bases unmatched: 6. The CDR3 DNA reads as TGTGCCAGCAGCTTGGAGGGGGCCCCTCTCTACGAGCAGTACTTC. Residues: CASSLEGAPLYEQYF.

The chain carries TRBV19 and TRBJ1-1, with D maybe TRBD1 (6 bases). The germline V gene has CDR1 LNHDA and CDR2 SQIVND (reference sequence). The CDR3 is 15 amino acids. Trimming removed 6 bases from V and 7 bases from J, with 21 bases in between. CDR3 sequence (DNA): TGTGCCAGTAGGCACAGGGCCCTACAGAATAGTGAAGCTTTCTTT. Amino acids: CASRHRALQNSEAFF.

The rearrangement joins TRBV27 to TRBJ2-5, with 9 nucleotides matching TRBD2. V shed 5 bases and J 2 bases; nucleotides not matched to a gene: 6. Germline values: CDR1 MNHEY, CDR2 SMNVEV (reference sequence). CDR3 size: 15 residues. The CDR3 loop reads CASSALAGLQETQYF. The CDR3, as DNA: TGTGCCAGCAGTGCACTAGCGGGTCTACAAGAGACCCAGTACTTC.

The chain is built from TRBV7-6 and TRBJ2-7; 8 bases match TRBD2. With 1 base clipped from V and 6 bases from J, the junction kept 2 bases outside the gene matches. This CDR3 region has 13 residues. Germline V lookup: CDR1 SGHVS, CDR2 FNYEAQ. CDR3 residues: CASSLGAGGEQYF. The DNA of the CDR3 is TGTGCCAGCAGCTTAGGGGCGGGAGGCGAGCAGTACTTC.

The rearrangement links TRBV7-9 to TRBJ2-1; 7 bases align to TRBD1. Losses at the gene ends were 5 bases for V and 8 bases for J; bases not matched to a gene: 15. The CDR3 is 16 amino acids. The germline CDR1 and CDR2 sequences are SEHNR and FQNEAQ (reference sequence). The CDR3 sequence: CASSLLGQPQEDEQFF. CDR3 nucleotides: TGTGCCAGCAGCCTTCTGGGACAGCCACAGGAGGATGAGCAGTTCTTC.

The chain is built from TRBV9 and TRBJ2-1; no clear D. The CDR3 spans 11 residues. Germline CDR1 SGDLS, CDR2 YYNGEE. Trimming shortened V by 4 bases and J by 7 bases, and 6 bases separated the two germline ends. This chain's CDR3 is CASSFGNEQFF. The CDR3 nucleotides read TGTGCCAGCAGCTTCGGTAATGAGCAGTTCTTC.

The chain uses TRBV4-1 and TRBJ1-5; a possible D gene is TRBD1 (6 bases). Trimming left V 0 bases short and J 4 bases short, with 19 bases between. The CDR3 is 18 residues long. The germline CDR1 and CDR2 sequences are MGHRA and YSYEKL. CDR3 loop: CASSQEPLLAGANQPQHF. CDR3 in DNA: TGCGCCAGCAGCCAAGAGCCGTTGTTGGCAGGGGCAAATCAGCCCCAGCATTTT.

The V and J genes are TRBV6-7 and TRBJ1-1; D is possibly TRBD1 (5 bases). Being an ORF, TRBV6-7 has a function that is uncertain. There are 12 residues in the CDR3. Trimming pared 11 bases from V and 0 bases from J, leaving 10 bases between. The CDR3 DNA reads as TGTGCCTACGGGGGGGTGAACACTGAAGCTTTCTTT. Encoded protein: CAYGGVNTEAFF.

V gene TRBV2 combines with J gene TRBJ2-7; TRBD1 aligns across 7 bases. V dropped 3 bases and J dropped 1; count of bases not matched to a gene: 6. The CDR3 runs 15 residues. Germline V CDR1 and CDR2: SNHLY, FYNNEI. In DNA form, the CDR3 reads TGTGCCAGCAGTGAGCAGACAGGGAGATCCTACGAGCAGTACTTC. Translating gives CASSEQTGRSYEQYF.

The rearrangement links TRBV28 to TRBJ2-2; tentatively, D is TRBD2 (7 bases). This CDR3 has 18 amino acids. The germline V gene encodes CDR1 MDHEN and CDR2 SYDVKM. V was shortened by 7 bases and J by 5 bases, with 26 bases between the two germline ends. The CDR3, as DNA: TGTGCCAGCACCCTAGGGATGGGGGGGCTGGATGAGACCGGGGAGCTGTTTTTT. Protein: CASTLGMGGLDETGELFF.

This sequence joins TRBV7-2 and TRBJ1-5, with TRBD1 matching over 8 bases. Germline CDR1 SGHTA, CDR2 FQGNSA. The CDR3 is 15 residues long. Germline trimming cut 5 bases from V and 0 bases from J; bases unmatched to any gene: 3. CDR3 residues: CASSPTGVSNQPQHF. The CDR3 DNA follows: TGTGCCAGCAGCCCGACAGGGGTTAGCAATCAGCCCCAGCATTTT.